The 3 T cell receptor beta chains given below trace back to one sample, sequenced in a study of PD-1 blockade in classical Hodgkin lymphoma. Every patient had relapsed following autologous stem cell transplantation, and cohorts differed in brentuximab vedotin exposure. Researchers report purifying CD4+ T cells from thawed PBMCs by magnetic negative selection. Data came from immunoSEQ multiplex PCR; TCRdb stores just in-frame clones and leaves some out. The sample lists approximately 7,500 clones, just over 85% occurring once. The sample here was CD4+ T cells from blood, taken at baseline. These receptors were taken from a human donor with classical Hodgkin lymphoma.

This sequence joins TRBV4-2 and TRBJ1-4; D gene uncertain. The V end lost 2 bases, the J end lost 8 bases, and 12 bases lay between the germline ends. This CDR3 is 14 amino acids long. CDR1 and CDR2 (germline): LGHNA, YNFKEQ. CDR3 coding DNA: TGTGCCAGCAGCCAAAACCCCATGAGGGAAAAACTGTTTTTT. Amino acid sequence: CASSQNPMREKLFF.

The V gene is TRBV9, the J gene TRBJ2-7, with D perhaps TRBD2 (5 bases). Germline V lookup: CDR1 SGDLS, CDR2 YYNGEE. The CDR3 totals 15 residues. The V gene lost 3 bases and the J gene lost 0 bases, with 13 bases spanning the gap. CDR3: CASSAGGSSSYEQYF. CDR3 coding DNA: TGTGCCAGCAGCGCAGGAGGCAGTAGCTCCTACGAGCAGTACTTC.

This chain links TRBV30 with TRBJ2-7; TRBD2 matches at 13 bases. This CDR3 region has 15 residues. The V gene's germline CDR1 is GTSNPN and CDR2 SVGIG (reference sequence). V lost 3 bases, J lost 4 bases, and 6 bases stayed unmatched. The CDR3 here is CAWRRTSGSGYEQYF. CDR3 in DNA: TGTGCCTGGAGACGGACTAGCGGGAGTGGATACGAGCAGTACTTC.